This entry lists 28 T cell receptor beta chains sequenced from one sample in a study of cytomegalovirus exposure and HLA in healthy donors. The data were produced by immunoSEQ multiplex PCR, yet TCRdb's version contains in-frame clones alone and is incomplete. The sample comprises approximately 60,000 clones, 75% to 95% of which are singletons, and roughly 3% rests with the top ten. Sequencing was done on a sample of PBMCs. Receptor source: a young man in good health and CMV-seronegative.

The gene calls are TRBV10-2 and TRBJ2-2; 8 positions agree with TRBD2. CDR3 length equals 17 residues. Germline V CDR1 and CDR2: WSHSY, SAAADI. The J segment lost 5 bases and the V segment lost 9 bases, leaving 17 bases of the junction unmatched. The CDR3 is CARSTPLLAGGTGELFF. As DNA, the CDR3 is TGCGCCAGAAGTACCCCCCTCCTAGCGGGTGGGACCGGGGAGCTGTTTTTT.

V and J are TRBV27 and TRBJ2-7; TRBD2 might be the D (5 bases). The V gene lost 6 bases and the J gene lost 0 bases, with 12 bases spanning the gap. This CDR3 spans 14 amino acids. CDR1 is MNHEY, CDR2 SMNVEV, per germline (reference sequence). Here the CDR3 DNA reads TGTGCCAGCAGGCCGCGGGTCATCTCCTACGAGCAGTACTTC. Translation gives CASRPRVISYEQYF.

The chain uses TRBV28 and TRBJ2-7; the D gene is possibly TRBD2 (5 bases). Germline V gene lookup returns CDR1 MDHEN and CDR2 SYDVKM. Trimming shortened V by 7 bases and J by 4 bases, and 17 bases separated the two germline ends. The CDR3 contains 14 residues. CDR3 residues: CASNRPPGNYEQYF. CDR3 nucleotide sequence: TGTGCCAGCAACCGACCCCCGGGGAATTACGAGCAGTACTTC.

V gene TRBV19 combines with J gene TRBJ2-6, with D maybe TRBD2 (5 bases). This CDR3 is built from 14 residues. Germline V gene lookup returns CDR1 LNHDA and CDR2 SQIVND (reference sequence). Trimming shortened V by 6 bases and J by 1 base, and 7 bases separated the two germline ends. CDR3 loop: CASRRVSGANVLTF. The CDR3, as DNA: TGTGCCAGTAGGAGGGTTTCTGGGGCCAACGTCCTGACTTTC.

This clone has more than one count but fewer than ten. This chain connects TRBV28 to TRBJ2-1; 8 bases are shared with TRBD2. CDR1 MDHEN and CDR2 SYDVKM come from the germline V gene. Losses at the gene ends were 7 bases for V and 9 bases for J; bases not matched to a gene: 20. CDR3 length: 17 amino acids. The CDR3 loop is CASNPGAGGTARGEQFF. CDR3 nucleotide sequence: TGTGCCAGCAACCCTGGGGCGGGAGGAACCGCCCGCGGTGAGCAGTTCTTC.

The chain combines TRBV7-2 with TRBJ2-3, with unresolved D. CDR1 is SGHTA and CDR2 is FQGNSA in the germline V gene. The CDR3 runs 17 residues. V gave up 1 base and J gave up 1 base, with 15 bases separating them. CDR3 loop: CASSLVSGGFGTDTQYF. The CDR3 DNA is TGTGCCAGCAGCTTAGTTTCCGGTGGTTTTGGCACAGATACGCAGTATTTT.

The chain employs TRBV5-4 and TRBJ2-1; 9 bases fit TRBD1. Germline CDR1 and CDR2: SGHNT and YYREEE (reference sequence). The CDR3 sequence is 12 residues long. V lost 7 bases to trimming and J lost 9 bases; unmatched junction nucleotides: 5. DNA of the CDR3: TGTGCCAGCGGCGGACAGGGGAGTGAGCAGTTCTTC. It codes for CASGGQGSEQFF.

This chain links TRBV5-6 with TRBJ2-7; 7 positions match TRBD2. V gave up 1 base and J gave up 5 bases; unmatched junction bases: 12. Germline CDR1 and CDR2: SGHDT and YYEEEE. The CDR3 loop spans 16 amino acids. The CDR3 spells CASSLLLGGVVDEQYF. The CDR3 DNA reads TGTGCCAGCAGCTTGCTGTTGGGGGGGGTAGTTGACGAGCAGTACTTC.

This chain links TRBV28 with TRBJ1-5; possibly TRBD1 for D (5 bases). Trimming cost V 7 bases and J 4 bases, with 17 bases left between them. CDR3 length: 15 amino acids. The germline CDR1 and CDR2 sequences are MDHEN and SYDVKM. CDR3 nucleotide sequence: TGTGCCAGCACCCTGTCGGCAGGGTCTAATCAGCCCCAGCATTTT. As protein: CASTLSAGSNQPQHF.

CDR3: CATKGGPANTEAFF. The DNA for the CDR3 is TGTGCCACCAAGGGAGGTCCAGCGAACACTGAAGCTTTCTTT. V usage is TRBV19 and J usage is TRBJ1-1; D gene ambiguous. CDR1 and CDR2 (germline): LNHDA, SQIVND (reference sequence). CDR3 length: 14 amino acids. Trimming left V 10 bases short and J 1 base short, with 16 bases between.

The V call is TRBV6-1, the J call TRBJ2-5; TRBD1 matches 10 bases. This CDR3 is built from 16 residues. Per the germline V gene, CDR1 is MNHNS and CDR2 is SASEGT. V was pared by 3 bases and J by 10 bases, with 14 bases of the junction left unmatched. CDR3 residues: CASSEGQGPPLWDQYF. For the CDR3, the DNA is TGTGCCAGCAGTGAGGGACAGGGGCCGCCTTTATGGGACCAGTACTTC.

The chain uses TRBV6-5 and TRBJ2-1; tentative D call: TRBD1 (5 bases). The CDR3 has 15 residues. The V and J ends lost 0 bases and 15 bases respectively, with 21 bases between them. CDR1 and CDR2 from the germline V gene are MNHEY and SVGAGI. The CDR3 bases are TGTGCCAGCAGTTACTCGGTTCAGGGTCGAGGTCGCTGGTTCTTC. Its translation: CASSYSVQGRGRWFF.

This CDR3 is CASSVTPSPHEQYF. Here the CDR3 DNA reads TGTGCCAGCAGCGTAACACCGTCTCCCCACGAGCAGTACTTC. The chain combines TRBV9 with TRBJ2-7, with D unclear. The CDR3 runs 14 residues. V shed 1 base and J shed 5 bases, with 13 bases lying between them. The V gene's germline CDR1 is SGDLS and CDR2 YYNGEE.

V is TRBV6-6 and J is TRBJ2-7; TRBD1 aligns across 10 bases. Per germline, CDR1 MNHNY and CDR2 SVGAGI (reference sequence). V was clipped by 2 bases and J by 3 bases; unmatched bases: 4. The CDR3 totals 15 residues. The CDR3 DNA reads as TGTGCCAGCAGTTACAGGGACAGGGGTATCTACGAGCAGTACTTC. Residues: CASSYRDRGIYEQYF.

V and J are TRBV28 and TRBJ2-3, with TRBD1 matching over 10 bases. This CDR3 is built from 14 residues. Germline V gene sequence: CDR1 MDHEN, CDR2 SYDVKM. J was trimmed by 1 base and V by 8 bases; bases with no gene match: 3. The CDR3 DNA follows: TGTGCCAGCTACGGACAGGGGGGCACAGATACGCAGTATTTT. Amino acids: CASYGQGGTDTQYF. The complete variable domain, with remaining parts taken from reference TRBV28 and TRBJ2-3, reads DVKVTQSSRYLVKRTGEKVFLECVQDMDHENMFWYRQDPGLGLRLIYFSYDVKMKEKGDIPEGYSVSREKKERFSLILESASTNQTSMYLCASYGQGGTDTQYFGPGTRLTVL.

The CDR3: CASTLQQANGETQYF. The CDR3 nucleotides are TGTGCCAGCACCCTCCAGCAAGCGAATGGAGAGACCCAGTACTTC. The chain combines TRBV2 with TRBJ2-5; no clear D. The CDR3 runs 15 residues. Germline V gene sequence: CDR1 SNHLY, CDR2 FYNNEI. V dropped 7 bases and J dropped 4 bases, with 19 bases sitting between them.

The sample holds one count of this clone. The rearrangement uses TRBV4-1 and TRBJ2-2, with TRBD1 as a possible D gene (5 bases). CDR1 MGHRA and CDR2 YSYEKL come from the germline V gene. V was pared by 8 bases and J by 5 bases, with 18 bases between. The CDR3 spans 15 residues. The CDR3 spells CASRYGQGVTGELFF. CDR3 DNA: TGCGCCAGCCGCTACGGGCAGGGCGTAACCGGGGAGCTGTTTTTT.

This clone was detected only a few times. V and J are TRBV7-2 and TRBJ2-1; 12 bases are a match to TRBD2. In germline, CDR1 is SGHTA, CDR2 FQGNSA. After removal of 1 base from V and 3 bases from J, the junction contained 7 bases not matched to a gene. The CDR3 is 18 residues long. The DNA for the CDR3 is TGTGCCAGCAGCTTAGAAGGAACTAGCGGGAGGTACTACAATGAGCAGTTCTTC. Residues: CASSLEGTSGRYYNEQFF.

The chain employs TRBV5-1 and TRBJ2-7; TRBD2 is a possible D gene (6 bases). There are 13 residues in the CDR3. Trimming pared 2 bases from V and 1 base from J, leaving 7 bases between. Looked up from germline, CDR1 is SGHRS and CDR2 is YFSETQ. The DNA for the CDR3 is TGCGCCAGCAGCTTCGGGACTTCCTACGAGCAGTACTTC. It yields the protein CASSFGTSYEQYF.

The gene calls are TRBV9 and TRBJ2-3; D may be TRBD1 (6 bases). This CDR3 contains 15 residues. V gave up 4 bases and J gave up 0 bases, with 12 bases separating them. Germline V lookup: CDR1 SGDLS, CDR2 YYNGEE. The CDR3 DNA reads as TGTGCCAGCAGCTCACGGACAGTTAGCACAGATACGCAGTATTTT. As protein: CASSSRTVSTDTQYF.

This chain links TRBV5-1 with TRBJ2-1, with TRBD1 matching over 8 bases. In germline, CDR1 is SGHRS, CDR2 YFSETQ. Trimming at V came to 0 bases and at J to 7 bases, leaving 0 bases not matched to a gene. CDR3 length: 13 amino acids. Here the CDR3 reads CASSLGTGNEQFF. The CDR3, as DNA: TGCGCCAGCAGCTTGGGGACAGGGAATGAGCAGTTCTTC.

CDR3 in DNA: TGTGCCAGCAGCCCCTTCTTCGGCGGGACAGATACGCAGTATTTT. This sequence encodes CASSPFFGGTDTQYF. This sequence joins TRBV7-9 and TRBJ2-3; D might be TRBD2 (5 bases). Germline lookup yields CDR1 SEHNR and CDR2 FQNEAQ (reference sequence). This CDR3 spans 15 amino acids. V lost 5 bases and J lost 3, with 15 bases in between.

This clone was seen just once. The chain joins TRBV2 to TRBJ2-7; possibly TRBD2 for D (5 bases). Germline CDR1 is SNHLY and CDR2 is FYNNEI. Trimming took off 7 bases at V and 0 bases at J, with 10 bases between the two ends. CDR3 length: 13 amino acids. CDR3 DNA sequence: TGTGCCAGCAAGGAGGAGATCTCCTACGAGCAGTACTTC. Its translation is CASKEEISYEQYF. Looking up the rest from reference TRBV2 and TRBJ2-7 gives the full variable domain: EPEVTQTPSHQVTQMGQEVILRCVPISNHLYFYWYRQILGQKVEFLVSFYNNEISEKSEIFDDQFSVERPDGSNFTLKIRSTKLEDSAMYFCASKEEISYEQYFGPGTRLTVT.

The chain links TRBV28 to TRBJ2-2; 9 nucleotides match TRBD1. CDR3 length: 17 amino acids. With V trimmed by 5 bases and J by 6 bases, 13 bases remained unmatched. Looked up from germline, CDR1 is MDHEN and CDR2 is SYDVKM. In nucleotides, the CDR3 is TGTGCCAGCAGTCCCAGGGTGGGGACAGGGAAGGCCGGGGAGCTGTTTTTT. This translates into CASSPRVGTGKAGELFF.

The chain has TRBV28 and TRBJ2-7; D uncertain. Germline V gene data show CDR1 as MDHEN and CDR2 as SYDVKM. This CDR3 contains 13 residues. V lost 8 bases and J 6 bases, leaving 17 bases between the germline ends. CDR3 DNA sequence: TGTGCCAGCGCCCCGACAATACAAAGCGAGCAGTACTTC. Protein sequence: CASAPTIQSEQYF.

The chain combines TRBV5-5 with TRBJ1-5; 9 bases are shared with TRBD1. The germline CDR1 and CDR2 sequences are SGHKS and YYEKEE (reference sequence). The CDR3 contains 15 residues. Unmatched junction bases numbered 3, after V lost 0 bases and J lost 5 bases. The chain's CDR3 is CASSLGRDRDQPQHF. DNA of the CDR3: TGTGCCAGCAGCTTGGGTAGGGACAGGGATCAGCCCCAGCATTTT.

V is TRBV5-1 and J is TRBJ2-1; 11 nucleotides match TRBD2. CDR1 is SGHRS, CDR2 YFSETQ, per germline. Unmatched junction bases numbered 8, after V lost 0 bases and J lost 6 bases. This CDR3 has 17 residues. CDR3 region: CASSLGLAGFSLNEQFF. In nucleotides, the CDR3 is TGCGCCAGCAGCTTGGGACTAGCGGGGTTCTCCCTCAATGAGCAGTTCTTC.

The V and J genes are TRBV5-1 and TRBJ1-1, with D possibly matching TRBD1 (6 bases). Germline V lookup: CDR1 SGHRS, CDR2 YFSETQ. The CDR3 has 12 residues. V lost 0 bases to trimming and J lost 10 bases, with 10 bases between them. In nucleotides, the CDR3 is TGCGCCAGCAGCTTGGACAGGGTTCCAGCTTTCTTT. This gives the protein CASSLDRVPAFF.